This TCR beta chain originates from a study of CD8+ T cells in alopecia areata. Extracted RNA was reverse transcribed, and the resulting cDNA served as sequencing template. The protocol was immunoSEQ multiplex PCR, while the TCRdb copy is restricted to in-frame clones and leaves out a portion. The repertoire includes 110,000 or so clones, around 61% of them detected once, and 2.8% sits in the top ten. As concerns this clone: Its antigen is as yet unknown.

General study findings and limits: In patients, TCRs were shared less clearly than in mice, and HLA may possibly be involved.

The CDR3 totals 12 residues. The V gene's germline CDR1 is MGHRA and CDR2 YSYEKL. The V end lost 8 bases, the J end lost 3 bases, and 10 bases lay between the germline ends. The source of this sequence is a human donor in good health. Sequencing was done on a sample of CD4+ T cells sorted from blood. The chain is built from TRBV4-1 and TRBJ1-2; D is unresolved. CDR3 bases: TGCGCCAGCGTAGGATGGGACTATGGCTACACCTTC. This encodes CASVGWDYGYTF.